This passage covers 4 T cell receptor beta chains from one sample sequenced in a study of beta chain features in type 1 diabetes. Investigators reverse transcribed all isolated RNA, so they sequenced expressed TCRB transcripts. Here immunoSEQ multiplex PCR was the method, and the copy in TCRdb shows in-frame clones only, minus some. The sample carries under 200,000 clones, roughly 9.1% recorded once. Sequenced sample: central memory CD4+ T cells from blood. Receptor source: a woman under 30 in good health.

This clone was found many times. CDR3 in DNA: TGTGCCAGCAGCTTACCCGGGACACCGAACACTGAAGCTTTCTTT. Protein sequence: CASSLPGTPNTEAFF. This chain joins TRBV7-8 and TRBJ1-1; the D gene is possibly TRBD1 (6 bases). CDR1 and CDR2 from the germline V gene are SGHVS and FQNEAQ. The CDR3 has 15 amino acids. V gave up 2 bases and J gave up 1 base, with 11 bases separating them. Full variable domain (outside the CDR3, taken from reference TRBV7-8 and TRBJ1-1): GAGVSQSPRYKVAKRGQDVALRCDPISGHVSLFWYQQALGQGPEFLTYFQNEAQLDKSGLPSDRFFAERPEGSVSTLKIQRTQQEDSAVYLCASSLPGTPNTEAFFGQGTRLTVV.

CDR3 loop: CASSLSLQDEQYF. In DNA form, the CDR3 reads TGTGCCAGCAGCTTATCTCTACAGGACGAGCAGTACTTC. The chain links TRBV7-3 to TRBJ2-7; maybe TRBD1 (5 bases). The germline V and J ends were trimmed by 2 bases and 5 bases, with 10 bases remaining between them. This CDR3 spans 13 amino acids. From germline, CDR1 is SGHTA and CDR2 FQGTGA.

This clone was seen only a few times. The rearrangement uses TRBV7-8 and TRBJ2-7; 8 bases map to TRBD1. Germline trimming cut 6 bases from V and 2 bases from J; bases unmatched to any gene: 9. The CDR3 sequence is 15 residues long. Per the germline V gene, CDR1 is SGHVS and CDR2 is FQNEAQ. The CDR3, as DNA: TGTGCCAGCAGTTACCGGACAGGGACCCCCTACGAGCAGTACTTC. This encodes CASSYRTGTPYEQYF. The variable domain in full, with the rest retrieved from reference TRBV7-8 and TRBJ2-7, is GAGVSQSPRYKVAKRGQDVALRCDPISGHVSLFWYQQALGQGPEFLTYFQNEAQLDKSGLPSDRFFAERPEGSVSTLKIQRTQQEDSAVYLCASSYRTGTPYEQYFGPGTRLTVT.

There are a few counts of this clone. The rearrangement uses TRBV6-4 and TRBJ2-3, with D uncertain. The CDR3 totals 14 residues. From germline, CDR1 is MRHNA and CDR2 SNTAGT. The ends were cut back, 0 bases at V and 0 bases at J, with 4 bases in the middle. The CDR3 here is CASSDSASTDTQYF. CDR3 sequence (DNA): TGTGCCAGCAGTGACTCGGCTAGCACAGATACGCAGTATTTT.